This T cell receptor beta chain was found in a study of blood T cell repertoires in COVID-19. Across the whole study: COVID-19 samples from acute and convalescent phases originated in the United States, Italy and Spain.

This clone has just a few counts. In the authors' methods: Nucleated cell counts were estimated from reference gene primer amplification. The repertoire was sequenced with immunoSEQ multiplex PCR; TCRdb's copy has only in-frame clones and lacks some. The V and J calls and clone size were taken over from that table, and D and trimming were inferred from the DNA. The sample includes 65,000 to 85,000 clones, 90% of them seen just once. Trimming stripped 6 bases from V and 0 bases from J, with 9 bases between. The CDR3 covers 13 residues. From germline, CDR1 is LNHDA and CDR2 SQIVND (reference sequence). The TCR was taken from a human donor in a cohort sampled during active COVID-19. The chain employs TRBV19 and TRBJ2-7; D remains unclear. The sequencing sample was made of peripheral blood. The CDR3 nucleotides are TGTGCCAGTAGCCAGGCGCACTCCTACGAGCAGTACTTC. This codes for CASSQAHSYEQYF. The complete variable domain, with remaining parts taken from reference TRBV19 and TRBJ2-7, reads DGGITQSPKYLFRKEGQNVTLSCEQNLNHDAMYWYRQDPGQGLRLIYYSQIVNDFQKGDIAEGYSVSREKKESFPLTVTSAQKNPTAFYLCASSQAHSYEQYFGPGTRLTVT.